This T cell receptor (beta chain) was recorded in a study of T cell clones after liver transplantation. On this clone itself: The antigen is not known.

The CDR3 sequence is 13 residues long. The V end was cut by 3 bases, the J end by 6 bases, with 9 bases between. Germline V gene lookup returns CDR1 SGHKS and CDR2 YYEKEE (reference sequence). Overall study findings and caveats: A larger donor-reactive than third-party decline suggested partial antigen-specific deletion.

Clones were read by immunoSEQ multiplex PCR, and TCRdb kept only the in-frame ones, dropping some. The table records tens of thousands of clones, roughly 80% of them present only once. The source was CD4+ T cells from blood, collected less than 50 months after liver transplant. The J gene is TRBJ1-4, the V gene TRBV5-5; D is undetermined. This TCR was sampled from a human patient who received a liver transplant. Part of the T cell pool may stem from the graft donor. The CDR3 DNA reads TGTGCCAGCAGCTGGGGTGGGGATGAAAAACTGTTTTTT. Its translation is CASSWGGDEKLFF.